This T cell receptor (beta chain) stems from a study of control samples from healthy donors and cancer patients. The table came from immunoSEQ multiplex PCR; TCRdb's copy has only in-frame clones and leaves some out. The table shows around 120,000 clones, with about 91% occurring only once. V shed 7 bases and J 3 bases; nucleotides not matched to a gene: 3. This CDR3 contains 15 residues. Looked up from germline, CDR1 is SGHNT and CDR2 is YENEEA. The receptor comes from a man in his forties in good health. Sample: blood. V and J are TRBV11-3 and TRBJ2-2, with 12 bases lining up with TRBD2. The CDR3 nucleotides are TGTGCCAGCATCCGGACTAGCGGGGACACCGGGGAGCTGTTTTTT. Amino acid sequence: CASIRTSGDTGELFF.